These T cell receptor beta chains were read from a single sample in a study of T cell responses to AZD1222 COVID-19 vaccine. TCRdb's copy holds only in-frame clones and misses some; the assay was immunoSEQ multiplex PCR. The sample lists approximately 110,000 clones; roughly 90% were seen once. The sample consisted of peripheral blood, taken on day 0 of AZD1222 vaccination. Receptors were obtained from an adult in good health. The CDR3 runs from the conserved cysteine through the conserved F or W. A D gene is named only where the DNA matches it firmly. Not all rows give a size; the values are once, few, many and, for expanded clones, a class.

CASSVTKLAGATGELFF	TGTGCCAGCAGTGTAACTAAACTAGCGGGTGCCACCGGGGAGCTGTTTTTT	TRBV6-1	-	TRBJ2-2	TRBD2
CASSPVQRPGRETQYF	TGTGCCAGTAGTCCCGTGCAGCGCCCCGGGAGGGAGACCCAGTACTTC	TRBV19	-	TRBJ2-5	TRBD2
CAWIVGGPPGEQFF	TGTGCCTGGATAGTGGGGGGACCTCCCGGTGAGCAGTTCTTC	TRBV30	-	TRBJ2-1	-
CASSPRSGGGELFF	TGTGCCAGCAGCCCCCGGAGCGGGGGCGGGGAGCTGTTTTTT	TRBV2	once	TRBJ2-2	TRBD2
CASSPHTNQPQHF	TGTGCCAGCAGCCCGCACACGAATCAGCCCCAGCATTTT	TRBV11-2	-	TRBJ1-5	-
CASRRGQVVSYEQYF	TGTGCCAGCAGAAGGGGACAGGTAGTATCCTACGAGCAGTACTTC	TRBV7-2	-	TRBJ2-7	TRBD1
CASSPLITGQETQYF	TGTGCCAGCTCACCGCTAATTACAGGGCAGGAGACCCAGTACTTC	TRBV18	-	TRBJ2-5	-
CASQTSAGLSGNTIYF	TGTGCCAGCCAAACCTCCGCAGGGCTCAGTGGAAACACCATATATTTT	TRBV27	-	TRBJ1-3	-
CASSPGFSGRGYDIQYF	TGTGCCAGCTCACCGGGCTTCAGCGGGAGAGGTTACGACATTCAGTACTTC	TRBV18	-	TRBJ2-4	TRBD2
CASSAWTGSTDTQYF	TGTGCCAGCAGCGCATGGACAGGATCAACAGATACGCAGTATTTT	TRBV9	-	TRBJ2-3	TRBD1
CAWSQSGQGAVAFF	TGTGCCTGGAGCCAGAGTGGACAGGGGGCAGTAGCTTTCTTT	TRBV30	-	TRBJ1-1	TRBD1
CASSLWGPGNTIYF	TGTGCCAGCAGCTTATGGGGGCCCGGAAACACCATATATTTT	TRBV11-2	few	TRBJ1-3	-
CASTHTDRVGYGYTF	TGTGCCAGCACCCACACCGACAGGGTGGGTTATGGCTACACCTTC	TRBV21-1	-	TRBJ1-2	-
CASSTGGGHTTDTQYF	TGTGCCAGCAGCACCGGCGGGGGACACACCACAGATACGCAGTATTTT	TRBV9	-	TRBJ2-3	-
CASSIPGQVFF	TGCGCCAGCAGCATCCCGGGACAGGTGTTTTTT	TRBV10-2	-	TRBJ1-4	TRBD1
CASSQESIWGSTDTQYF	TGTGCCAGCAGCCAAGAGTCCATTTGGGGAAGCACAGATACGCAGTATTTT	TRBV4-2	-	TRBJ2-3	-